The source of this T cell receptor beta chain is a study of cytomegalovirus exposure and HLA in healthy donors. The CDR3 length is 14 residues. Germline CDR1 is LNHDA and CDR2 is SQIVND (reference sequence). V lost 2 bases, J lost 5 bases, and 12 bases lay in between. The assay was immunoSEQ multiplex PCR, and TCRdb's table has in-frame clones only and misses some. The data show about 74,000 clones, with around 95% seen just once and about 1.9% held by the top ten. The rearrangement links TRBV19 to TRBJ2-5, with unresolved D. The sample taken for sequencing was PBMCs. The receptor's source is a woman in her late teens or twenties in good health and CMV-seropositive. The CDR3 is CASSIRSARETQYF. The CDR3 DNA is TGTGCCAGTAGTATACGTTCAGCGAGGGAGACCCAGTACTTC.